This T cell receptor beta chain was obtained from a study of neurological immune-mediated disorders. TCRdb processed the 5' RACE reads anew with MiXCR; each CDR3 protein has one entry. The table shows about 30,000 distinct CDR3 sequences, with approximately 5.4% occurring only once. With 2 bases removed from V and 5 bases from J, the gap between germline ends came to 10 bases. Germline V gene sequence: CDR1 SGHKS, CDR2 YYEKEE (reference sequence). The CDR3 length is 14 residues. This clonotype was counted ten times or more. The chain has TRBV5-5 and TRBJ1-4; no firm D call. Sequencing was performed on CD4+ T cells from blood. This receptor was taken from a woman aged 45-65 years in good health. CDR3 DNA: TGTGCCAGCAGCTTATTCGCAGGAAATGAAAAACTGTTTTTT. It specifies CASSLFAGNEKLFF.